This T cell receptor beta chain emerged from a study of shared clonotypes between healthy human individuals. Caucasian adults living in Nashville, Tennessee, provided all samples. Germline V gene data show CDR1 as SGHTA and CDR2 as FQGNSA. The CDR3 spans 15 residues. The V segment lost 5 bases and the J segment 2 bases; nucleotides outside the gene matches: 9. Template for every sorted-subset replicate PCR totaled roughly 200 ng DNA, some 30,000 T cell genomes. Profiling relied on immunoSEQ multiplex PCR, and the TCRdb table lists in-frame clones only, not all of them. The table has over 2 million clones, around 92% seen once.

The receptor was derived from a young man in good health. Some clones in this sample may be carry-over from other donors' samples. The J gene is TRBJ2-7, the V gene TRBV7-2, with TRBD1 matching over 7 bases. What was sequenced was naive CD4+ T cells from PBMCs. Subset of the sample: CD45RA+ positively selected. The DNA for the CDR3 is TGTGCCAGCAGCCGTGGACAGGTTTCCCCCTACGAGCAGTACTTC. As protein: CASSRGQVSPYEQYF.